The 17 T cell receptor beta chains presented below share a single source sample, sequenced in a study of early T cells in non-severe SARS-CoV-2 infection. TCRdb processed the 5' RACE reads anew with MiXCR; each CDR3 protein has one entry. The repertoire has some 80,000 distinct CDR3 sequences, 5% of them found once; the top ten carry about 7%. The sample here was whole blood, taken at baseline. The receptors derive from an adult who was a healthcare worker with PCR-confirmed SARS-CoV-2 infection or an uninfected control (not recorded which).

The CDR3 DNA sequence: TGCAGTGCCCGGCGGGGCCCTGAAGCTTTCTTT. Its protein product is CSARRGPEAFF. This sequence joins TRBV20-1 and TRBJ1-1; possibly TRBD1 for D (5 bases). Trimming took off 6 bases at V and 6 bases at J, with 11 bases between the two ends. Germline V lookup: CDR1 DFQATT, CDR2 SNEGSKA (reference sequence). This CDR3 is 11 amino acids long.

The chain combines TRBV7-2 with TRBJ2-3; 11 bases are shared with TRBD2. Germline V gene lookup returns CDR1 SGHTA and CDR2 FQGNSA. The CDR3 length is 15 residues. V was pared by 5 bases and J by 4 bases, with 5 bases of the junction left unmatched. The CDR3 nucleotides are TGTGCCAGCAGCCTACCGACTAGCGGGGCAGATACGCAGTATTTT. Translating gives CASSLPTSGADTQYF.

This clonotype was found many times. The V and J genes are TRBV20-1 and TRBJ2-3; D may be TRBD1 or TRBD2 (5 bases each). CDR1 and CDR2 (germline): DFQATT, SNEGSKA (reference sequence). The CDR3 covers 13 residues. V lost 0 bases and J 4 bases, leaving 8 bases between the germline ends. In DNA, the CDR3 is TGCAGTGCTAGAGAGGTGGGACCAGATACGCAGTATTTT. Translating it yields CSAREVGPDTQYF.

This chain uses TRBV10-3 with TRBJ2-7; possibly TRBD1 for D (6 bases). This CDR3 comprises 15 residues. V dropped 6 bases and J dropped 2 bases, with 17 bases sitting between them. Germline V gene data show CDR1 as ENHRY and CDR2 as SYGVKD. CDR3 nucleotide sequence: TGTGCCATCAGCCCGAAGACAGCAGGGGCCTACGAGCAGTACTTC. Amino acids: CAISPKTAGAYEQYF.

This clonotype has more than one count but fewer than ten. The gene calls are TRBV11-1 and TRBJ2-7, with D hard to call. The CDR3 covers 15 residues. V was shortened by 1 base and J by 0 bases, with 10 bases between the two germline ends. Germline assignment: CDR1 SGHAT and CDR2 FQDESV (reference sequence). Here the CDR3 reads CASSLGGASSYEQYF. CDR3 sequence (DNA): TGTGCCAGCAGCTTAGGAGGTGCCAGCTCCTACGAGCAGTACTTC.

This clonotype was seen ten or more times. The chain recombines TRBV20-1 with TRBJ2-1; 8 bases align to TRBD2. There are 15 residues in the CDR3. Germline V lookup: CDR1 DFQATT, CDR2 SNEGSKA (reference sequence). Germline trimming cut 6 bases from V and 8 bases from J; bases unmatched to any gene: 15. CDR3 DNA: TGCAGTGCCGGAGCGGGGGCGGGACGTAGGGATGAGCAGTTCTTC. Translation: CSAGAGAGRRDEQFF.

The chain recombines TRBV15 with TRBJ2-7; the D is unclear. The CDR3 extends over 15 amino acids. The V end lost 2 bases, the J end lost 0 bases, and 11 bases lay between the germline ends. Per the germline V gene, CDR1 is LNHNV and CDR2 is YYDKDF (reference sequence). The CDR3 DNA sequence: TGTGCCACCAGCAGACCCGCCCATAGCTCCTACGAGCAGTACTTC. The encoded protein is CATSRPAHSSYEQYF.

V and J are TRBV7-2 and TRBJ2-2; 7 bases match TRBD1. Germline CDR1 reads SGHTA; CDR2 reads FQGNSA. The CDR3 spans 14 residues. J lost 2 bases, V lost 11 bases, and 8 bases had no gene match. DNA for the CDR3: TGTGCCCGGAAAGACAGGGTCAACACCGGGGAGCTGTTTTTT. Residues: CARKDRVNTGELFF.

Many counts were recorded for this clonotype. This chain joins TRBV6-5 and TRBJ2-5; D unclear. Germline loops: CDR1 MNHEY, CDR2 SVGAGI. The CDR3 spans 14 residues. Trimming took 10 bases from V and 4 from J, leaving 19 bases between them. The CDR3 region is CATARALLGETQYF. DNA for the CDR3: TGTGCCACCGCTCGCGCGCTCTTGGGAGAGACCCAGTACTTC.

This clonotype was seen many times. The rearrangement links TRBV5-6 to TRBJ1-1; the match to TRBD1 covers 9 bases. Trimming cost V 2 bases and J 7 bases; bases outside gene matches: 9. The germline V gene encodes CDR1 SGHDT and CDR2 YYEEEE. The length of the CDR3 is 15 residues. The CDR3 loop is CASSFDRGKGVEAFF. The CDR3 region has the DNA TGTGCCAGCAGCTTTGACAGGGGGAAGGGGGTTGAAGCTTTCTTT.

This clonotype was seen many times. The genes are TRBV10-2 and TRBJ2-1; D remains ambiguous. V was trimmed by 2 bases and J by 7 bases, leaving 3 bases between them. The CDR3 loop spans 11 amino acids. Germline V lookup: CDR1 WSHSY, CDR2 SAAADI. As DNA, the CDR3 is TGCGCCAGCAGTGAGGGGAATGAGCAGTTCTTC. Its protein is CASSEGNEQFF.

This clonotype was observed many times. The V and J genes are TRBV5-1 and TRBJ2-5; 7 positions match TRBD1. This CDR3 has 14 residues. Trimming took 3 bases from V and 4 from J; bases not matched to a gene: 6. CDR1 is SGHRS and CDR2 is YFSETQ in the germline V gene. CDR3 nucleotide sequence: TGCGCCAGCAGCTCGCGACAGGGCGGAGAGACCCAGTACTTC. It is translated as CASSSRQGGETQYF.

This clonotype has only a few counts. The chain uses TRBV6-5 and TRBJ2-3; 14 bases align to TRBD2. This CDR3 spans 19 amino acids. With 5 bases clipped from V and 0 bases from J, the junction kept 10 bases outside the gene matches. CDR1 is MNHEY, CDR2 SVGAGI, per germline. The CDR3 loop is CASSPTPGLAGASTDTQYF. The DNA for the CDR3 is TGTGCCAGCAGTCCGACTCCGGGACTAGCGGGAGCCAGCACAGATACGCAGTATTTT.

This clonotype was observed many times. The genes are TRBV27 and TRBJ1-1; tentatively, D is TRBD1 (5 bases). CDR1 is MNHEY and CDR2 is SMNVEV in the germline V gene (reference sequence). CDR3 length: 15 amino acids. V dropped 3 bases and J dropped 1 base, with 12 bases sitting between them. The CDR3 DNA follows: TGTGCCAGCAGTTTCCAGGGACGACAGAACACTGAAGCTTTCTTT. Translating it yields CASSFQGRQNTEAFF.

This clonotype was found many times. The rearrangement links TRBV29-1 to TRBJ1-3, with D hard to call. The V gene's germline CDR1 is SQVTM and CDR2 ANQGSEA. This CDR3 is 11 amino acids long. Trimming pared 3 bases from V and 4 bases from J, leaving 4 bases between. The DNA for the CDR3 is TGCAGCGTTGAGGTGGGAAACACCATATATTTT. This translates into CSVEVGNTIYF. Using reference TRBV29-1 and TRBJ1-3 for the parts outside the CDR3, the full variable domain is SAVISQKPSRDICQRGTSLTIQCQVDSQVTMMFWYRQQPGQSLTLIATANQGSEATYESGFVIDKFPISRPNLTFSTLTVSNMSPEDSSIYLCSVEVGNTIYFGEGSWLTVV.

This chain links TRBV20-1 with TRBJ2-1; TRBD2 aligns across 10 bases. This CDR3 comprises 13 residues. J lost 8 bases, V lost 5 bases, and 6 bases had no gene match. Germline CDR1 DFQATT, CDR2 SNEGSKA (reference sequence). CDR3: CSAGRTSGDEQFF. CDR3 nucleotides: TGCAGTGCTGGGAGGACTAGCGGCGATGAGCAGTTCTTC.

The rearrangement links TRBV6-5 to TRBJ2-2; no clear D. This CDR3 comprises 14 residues. Trimming stripped 7 bases from V and 4 bases from J, with 13 bases between. Germline lookup yields CDR1 MNHEY and CDR2 SVGAGI. CDR3 in amino acids: CASTRAPSTGELFF. CDR3 DNA sequence: TGTGCCAGCACAAGGGCGCCCAGCACCGGGGAGCTGTTTTTT.